Below, 2 T cell receptor beta chains from the same sample are listed, as sequenced in a study of blood T cell repertoires in COVID-19. The repertoire was sequenced with immunoSEQ multiplex PCR; TCRdb's copy has only in-frame clones and lacks some. Here the sample spans more than 250,000 clones, 90% being singletons. Specimen: PBMCs or T cells enriched from blood (not recorded which). The source is a woman aged 18 to 35 with acute COVID-19.

The V and J genes are TRBV6-6 and TRBJ2-3; 10 bases are a match to TRBD1. V was clipped by 8 bases and J by 5 bases; unmatched bases: 4. The CDR3 is made up of 13 amino acids. Looked up from germline, CDR1 is MNHNY and CDR2 is SVGAGI (reference sequence). The CDR3 DNA is TGTGCCAGCTCGGACAGGGGGATAGATACGCAGTATTTT. Translated: CASSDRGIDTQYF.

J is TRBJ2-5 and V is TRBV28, with 8 bases aligning to TRBD1. This CDR3 has 15 residues. Germline V CDR1 and CDR2: MDHEN, SYDVKM. V gave up 5 bases and J gave up 0 bases; unmatched junction bases: 5. CDR3 in amino acids: CASSDDRGYQETQYF. DNA of the CDR3: TGTGCCAGCAGTGATGACAGGGGTTACCAAGAGACCCAGTACTTC.